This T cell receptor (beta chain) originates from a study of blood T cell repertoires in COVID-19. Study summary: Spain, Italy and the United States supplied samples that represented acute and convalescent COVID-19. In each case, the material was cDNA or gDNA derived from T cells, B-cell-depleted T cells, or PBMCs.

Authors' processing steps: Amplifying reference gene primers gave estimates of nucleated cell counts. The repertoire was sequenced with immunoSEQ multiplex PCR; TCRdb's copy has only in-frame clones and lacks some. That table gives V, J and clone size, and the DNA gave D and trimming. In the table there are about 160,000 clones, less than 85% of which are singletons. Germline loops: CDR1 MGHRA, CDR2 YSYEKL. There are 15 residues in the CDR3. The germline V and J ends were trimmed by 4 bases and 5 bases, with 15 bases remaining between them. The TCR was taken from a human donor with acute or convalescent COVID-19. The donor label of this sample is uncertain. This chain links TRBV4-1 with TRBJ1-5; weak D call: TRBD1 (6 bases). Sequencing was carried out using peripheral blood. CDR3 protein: CASSRERDNYQPQHF. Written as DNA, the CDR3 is TGCGCCAGCAGCCGGGAACGGGACAATTATCAGCCCCAGCATTTT.